This record covers a single T cell receptor beta chain. This record belongs to a study of technical replicates of blood from a handful of donors. This CDR3 comprises 13 residues. Germline V CDR1 and CDR2: SGHDT, YYEEEE. Trimming removed 0 bases from V and 5 bases from J, with 6 bases in between. Only in-frame clones appear in the TCRdb table, and some are missing; sequencing was by immunoSEQ multiplex PCR. The table has approximately 69,000 clones, approximately 88% seen once. Sequencing was carried out using PBMCs. This TCR was recovered from a human donor in good health. Some clones in this sample may be carry-over from other donors' samples. The chain uses TRBV5-6 and TRBJ1-5; no clear D. CDR3 protein: CASSLDRDQPQHF. CDR3 in DNA: TGTGCCAGCAGCTTGGACCGAGATCAGCCCCAGCATTTT.